This entry concerns a single TCR beta chain. Genomic DNA per cell subset filled all wells of several immunoSEQ plates. How the authors handled the data: Filtering differed, since immunoSEQ gave only junction sequences and no quality scores. The data were produced by immunoSEQ multiplex PCR, yet TCRdb's version contains in-frame clones alone and is incomplete. Clonal size and the V and J genes are those of that table, whereas D and trimming came from the DNA. This sample has about 1,900,000 clones; approximately 94% occur once, and the top ten carry approximately 1%. This entry is derived from a study of shared clonotypes between healthy human individuals. Trimming cost V 2 bases and J 1 base, with 17 bases left between them. The CDR3 has 17 residues. Germline V gene lookup returns CDR1 PRHDT and CDR2 FYEKMQ (reference sequence). Naive CD8 cells were CD45RO-negative, positively selected for CCR7, excluding terminally differentiated effector memory CD45RA+ cells.

The specimen was naive CD8+ T cells sorted from blood. The source of this sequence is a man younger than 30 in good health. The V and J genes are TRBV13 and TRBJ1-1; unclear D gene. DNA for the CDR3: TGTGCCAGCAGCTTATCCCTTTTTTATGACGGGAACACTGAAGCTTTCTTT. Its protein is CASSLSLFYDGNTEAFF.